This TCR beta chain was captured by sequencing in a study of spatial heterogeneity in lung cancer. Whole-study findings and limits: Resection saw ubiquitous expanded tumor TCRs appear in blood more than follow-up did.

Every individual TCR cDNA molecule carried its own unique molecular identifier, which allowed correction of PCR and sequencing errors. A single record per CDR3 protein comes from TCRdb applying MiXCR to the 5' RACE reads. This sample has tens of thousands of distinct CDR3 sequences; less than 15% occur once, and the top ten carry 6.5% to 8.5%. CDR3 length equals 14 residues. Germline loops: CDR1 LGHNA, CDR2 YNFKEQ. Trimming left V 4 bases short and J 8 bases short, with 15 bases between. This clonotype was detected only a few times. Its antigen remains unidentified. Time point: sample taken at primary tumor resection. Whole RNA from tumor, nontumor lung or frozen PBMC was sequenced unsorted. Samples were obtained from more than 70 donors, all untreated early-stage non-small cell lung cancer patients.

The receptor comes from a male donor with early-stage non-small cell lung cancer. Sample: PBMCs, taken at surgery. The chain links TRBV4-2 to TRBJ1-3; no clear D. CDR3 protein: CASSLAKSTDTIYF. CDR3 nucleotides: TGTGCCAGCAGCCTCGCTAAATCAACCGACACCATATATTTT.